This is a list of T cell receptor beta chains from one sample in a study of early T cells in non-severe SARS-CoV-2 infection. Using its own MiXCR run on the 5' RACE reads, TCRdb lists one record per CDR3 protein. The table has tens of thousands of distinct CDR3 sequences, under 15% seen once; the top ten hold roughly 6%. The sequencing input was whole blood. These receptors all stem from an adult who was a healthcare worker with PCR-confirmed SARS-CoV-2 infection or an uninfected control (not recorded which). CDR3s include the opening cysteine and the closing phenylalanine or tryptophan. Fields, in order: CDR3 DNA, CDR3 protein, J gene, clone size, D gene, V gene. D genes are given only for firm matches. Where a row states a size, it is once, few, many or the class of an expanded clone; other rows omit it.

TGTGCCAGCAGCTTAGACAGGACAGATACGCAGTATTTT	CASSLDRTDTQYF	TRBJ2-3	.	.	TRBV7-2
TGTGCCAGCAGTCCCCGGGAGGGGTCCGCCCGGAGGGGTGGCTACACCTTC	CASSPREGSARRGGYTF	TRBJ1-2	.	.	TRBV28
TGTGCCACCTGCAGGTTTTTGGGACCGAGGGGACGGCGGGGGAGAGAGCAGTTCTTC	CATCRFLGPRGRRGREQFF	TRBJ2-1	few	TRBD2	TRBV24-1
TGTGCCAGCAGCTTAGAGGGGAGACAATCACCCCTCCACTTT	CASSLEGRQSPLHF	TRBJ1-6	many	.	TRBV7-8
TGTGCCAGCAGCTTAGCATCCGCAGGGGGACCCTACGAGCAGTACTTC	CASSLASAGGPYEQYF	TRBJ2-7	few	TRBD1	TRBV7-2
TGTGCCAGCAGCACTCTAGGGGGAACCTACGAGCAGTACTTC	CASSTLGGTYEQYF	TRBJ2-7	many	.	TRBV3-1
TGTGCCAGCAGCTTGGGACTAGCGGGGGGAGATACGCAGTATTTT	CASSLGLAGGDTQYF	TRBJ2-3	.	TRBD2	TRBV5-6
TGTGCCAGCAGAACAGGGGAACACGAGCAGTACTTC	CASRTGEHEQYF	TRBJ2-7	few	TRBD1	TRBV12-3/TRBV12-4
TGTGCCAGCACCAGGACAGGGCCCTCCTACGAGCAGTACTTC	CASTRTGPSYEQYF	TRBJ2-7	.	TRBD1	TRBV11-1
TGTGCCAGCAGCCCCCCGGACAGGGGTTACAATGAGCAGTTCTTC	CASSPPDRGYNEQFF	TRBJ2-1	few	TRBD1	TRBV7-9
TGTGCCAGCAGTGGGGGACAGGGGGAGGCCTACGAGCAGTACTTC	CASSGGQGEAYEQYF	TRBJ2-7	.	TRBD1	TRBV25-1
TGCAGTGCTAGCTGGGACGGTAATCAAGAGACCCAGTACTTC	CSASWDGNQETQYF	TRBJ2-5	.	.	TRBV20-1
TGTGCCAGCACCCCCACTAGCGGGACCCGCGGGGAGCTGTTTTTT	CASTPTSGTRGELFF	TRBJ2-2	many	TRBD2	TRBV7-9
TGTGCCAGCAGTTCAGGGTCGCGCACTGAAGCTTTCTTT	CASSSGSRTEAFF	TRBJ1-1	many	.	TRBV7-9
TGTGCCAGCAGCCCAGGCGGGGGTCTTAGCACAGATACGCAGTATTTT	CASSPGGGLSTDTQYF	TRBJ2-3	many	TRBD2	TRBV7-8
TGTGCCACCAGTGATCTGGCTTCCTCCTACAATGAGCAGTTCTTC	CATSDLASSYNEQFF	TRBJ2-1	few	.	TRBV24-1
TGTGCCAGCAGCCCAAAGCCAGGCCCGACAGGACCGATTTGCTATGGCTACACCTTC	CASSPKPGPTGPICYGYTF	TRBJ1-2	.	.	TRBV21-1
TGTGCCAGCAGCTTAGAACAGGGGAGCAATCAGCCCCAGCATTTT	CASSLEQGSNQPQHF	TRBJ1-5	.	TRBD1	TRBV7-2
TGCAGCGTTCTCCGGGAGATAGATACGCAGTATTTT	CSVLREIDTQYF	TRBJ2-3	few	.	TRBV29-1
TGTGCCAGCAGTTTAGTTCTAGCGGGAGGGGGCAATGAGCAGTTCTTC	CASSLVLAGGGNEQFF	TRBJ2-1	many	TRBD2	TRBV28
TGTGCCAGCAGTTTACGGCGGCGGGACATTCAGTACTTC	CASSLRRRDIQYF	TRBJ2-4	many	.	TRBV12-3/TRBV12-4
TGCGCCAGCAGCCGGGACCCTAGCTCCTACAATGAGCAGTTCTTC	CASSRDPSSYNEQFF	TRBJ2-1	many	.	TRBV5-1
TGTGCCACCAAAGGGGCAGCGGACAATGAGCAGTTCTTC	CATKGAADNEQFF	TRBJ2-1	many	.	TRBV24-1
TGTGCCTGGAGACGGGACAGGGCAAAGTCTGGGGCCAACGTCCTGACTTTC	CAWRRDRAKSGANVLTF	TRBJ2-6	.	TRBD1	TRBV30
TGTGCCAGCAGTTTTGTTGCCGGGACAGGGGGCGATGGCTACACCTTC	CASSFVAGTGGDGYTF	TRBJ1-2	few	TRBD1	TRBV27
TGTGCCAGCAGCCCAACCCTTGGACCGCCTCAAGAGACCCAGTACTTC	CASSPTLGPPQETQYF	TRBJ2-5	.	.	TRBV11-2
TGTGCCAGCAGGCAGGGGGCTGGAGCTGAAGCTTTCTTT	CASRQGAGAEAFF	TRBJ1-1	few	TRBD1	TRBV6-2/TRBV6-3
TGTGCCAGCAGCTCCTTCTCGGGACGCAACTACAATGAGCAGTTCTTC	CASSSFSGRNYNEQFF	TRBJ2-1	few	.	TRBV7-6
TGTGCCAGCAGCTTGGCCCCCGACTATGGCTACACCTTC	CASSLAPDYGYTF	TRBJ1-2	.	.	TRBV5-5
TGTGCCAGCAGTTCTACCTACCTTTTTGAGCAGTTCTTC	CASSSTYLFEQFF	TRBJ2-1	.	.	TRBV6-5
TGTGCCAGCAGTGACTCCGAGGGGACTGAAGCTTTCTTT	CASSDSEGTEAFF	TRBJ1-1	few	.	TRBV6-4
TGCGCCAGTAGTCAGGGCGACAATTCACCCCTCCACTTT	CASSQGDNSPLHF	TRBJ1-6	.	.	TRBV5-1
TGTGCCAGCAGTGAATCCACTGTTTCCAATCAGCCCCAGCATTTT	CASSESTVSNQPQHF	TRBJ1-5	many	.	TRBV2
TGTGCCAGCAGTCCCTACACTGAAGCTTTCTTT	CASSPYTEAFF	TRBJ1-1	many	.	TRBV12-3/TRBV12-4
TGTGCCAGCAGTTTTTTGGGGTTCGCAAACATTCAGTACTTC	CASSFLGFANIQYF	TRBJ2-4	once	.	TRBV12-3/TRBV12-4
TGTGCCAGCAGCCTACGAGCAGTGTCTACCACAGATACGCAGTATTTT	CASSLRAVSTTDTQYF	TRBJ2-3	.	.	TRBV7-2
TGTGCCACCAGTGCAGGGCGAGATGGCTACACCTTC	CATSAGRDGYTF	TRBJ1-2	few	.	TRBV24-1
TGTGCCAGCAGTTACTCGATAGCGCGTAAGCGGTTTGAGCAGTTCTTC	CASSYSIARKRFEQFF	TRBJ2-1	many	.	TRBV6-2/TRBV6-3
TGTGCCAGCAGCCGTGACAGTCCCCAGTTCTTC	CASSRDSPQFF	TRBJ2-1	few	.	TRBV6-6
TGTGCCAGCAGTCCGAACACAGGGGTTTCTGGCTACACCTTC	CASSPNTGVSGYTF	TRBJ1-2	.	TRBD1	TRBV7-9
TGTGCCAGCAGTTTGCAGGGGCCCGACACTGAAGCTTTCTTT	CASSLQGPDTEAFF	TRBJ1-1	.	.	TRBV27
TGTGCCAGCAGCCAACAGGGAACGGGGAATTCACCCCTCCACTTT	CASSQQGTGNSPLHF	TRBJ1-6	many	.	TRBV27
TGTGCCAGCAGCTACACAGGGCCCGGGGCCAACGTCCTGACTTTC	CASSYTGPGANVLTF	TRBJ2-6	few	.	TRBV7-9
TGTGCCTGGAGTGGAGCTCCCTGGGGGAACACTGAAGCTTTCTTT	CAWSGAPWGNTEAFF	TRBJ1-1	.	.	TRBV30
TGTGCCAGCAGCCAATCGACGGGTGAAGCTTTCTTT	CASSQSTGEAFF	TRBJ1-1	.	.	TRBV7-3
TGTGCCAGCAGCCCAGACGGGGCACGGGTCGAAAAACTGTTTTTT	CASSPDGARVEKLFF	TRBJ1-4	many	.	TRBV7-8
TGTGCCAGCACCTCTACCGGGACAGCACCCTATGGCTACACCTTC	CASTSTGTAPYGYTF	TRBJ1-2	.	TRBD1	TRBV7-9
TGTGCCAGCAGGCCCACGGGCCGCAGGAATCAGCCCCAGCATTTT	CASRPTGRRNQPQHF	TRBJ1-5	few	.	TRBV2
TGCAGTGCTAGAGCTGGTGGGCTCACTGAAGCTTTCTTT	CSARAGGLTEAFF	TRBJ1-1	many	.	TRBV20-1
TGTGCCAGCAGCACCGGGACAGGGAATGAAAAACTGTTTTTT	CASSTGTGNEKLFF	TRBJ1-4	.	TRBD1	TRBV12-3/TRBV12-4
TGCGCCAGCAGCGTAACTAGCGGCTCCTACGAGCAGTACTTC	CASSVTSGSYEQYF	TRBJ2-7	few	TRBD2	TRBV5-1
TGTGCCTGGAGTTTGAACAGAATCTATGGCTACACCTTC	CAWSLNRIYGYTF	TRBJ1-2	few	.	TRBV30
TGTGCCAGCAGCTTAGGACAATATTTCGGCTACACCTTC	CASSLGQYFGYTF	TRBJ1-2	.	.	TRBV7-2
TGTGCCAGCAGTTTCAACAGGGGACCCCCCCAGCATTTT	CASSFNRGPPQHF	TRBJ1-5	few	TRBD1	TRBV12-3/TRBV12-4
TGTGCCAGCAATAGAAGGACTGGAGGAGACAATGAGCAGTTCTTC	CASNRRTGGDNEQFF	TRBJ2-1	many	.	TRBV2